This passage covers 29 T cell receptor beta chains from one sample sequenced in a study of T-cell memory formation after mild COVID-19. TCRdb re-derived calls from the 5' RACE reads in MiXCR, one entry per CDR3 protein. Among fewer than 650,000 distinct CDR3 sequences, 15% to 20% were seen once, and the ten largest hold about 7.5%. Sequenced material: PBMCs or a T cell subset sorted from them (not recorded which). The receptors originated from an adult woman who had mild COVID-19 (a few samples of this study predate the infection). Cell type and time point are not known.

The chain combines TRBV7-2 with TRBJ1-1; TRBD1 matches 7 bases. Germline V gene lookup returns CDR1 SGHTA and CDR2 FQGNSA. The junction had 8 bases not matched to a gene; V was cut back by 2 bases and J by 5 bases. CDR3 length equals 15 residues. The CDR3 nucleotides read TGTGCCAGCAGCTTACAGTCAGGGGGAGGAACTGAAGCTTTCTTT. Its translation: CASSLQSGGGTEAFF.

The chain employs TRBV30 and TRBJ1-5, with D maybe TRBD1 (5 bases). V was clipped by 2 bases and J by 9 bases, with 17 bases between them. The CDR3 spans 14 residues. CDR1 and CDR2 (germline): GTSNPN, SVGIG (reference sequence). The CDR3 spells CAWSQGTLAGPQHF. The CDR3 nucleotides read TGTGCCTGGAGTCAAGGGACCCTAGCCGGGCCCCAGCATTTT.

This clonotype was counted a few times. The rearrangement joins TRBV6-2 or TRBV6-3 to TRBJ1-1; 7 bases align to TRBD1. This CDR3 region has 16 residues. The junction had 14 bases not matched to a gene; V was cut back by 5 bases and J by 5 bases. Germline assignment: CDR1 MNHEY and CDR2 SVGEGT. In DNA form, the CDR3 reads TGTGCCAGCAGTCTCGGCTCGAGGGGGCGCGGGACTGAAGCTTTCTTT. It yields the protein CASSLGSRGRGTEAFF.

This chain uses TRBV19 with TRBJ2-1; D perhaps matches TRBD2 (6 bases). The length of the CDR3 is 16 residues. From germline, CDR1 is LNHDA and CDR2 SQIVND (reference sequence). Trimming removed 1 base from V and 6 bases from J, with 16 bases in between. Here the CDR3 reads CASSIAGGTSANEQFF. The CDR3 region has the DNA TGTGCCAGTAGTATAGCTGGGGGGACTTCCGCCAATGAGCAGTTCTTC.

The chain links TRBV6-6 to TRBJ1-4; maybe TRBD1 (5 bases). This CDR3 is built from 16 residues. The V gene's germline CDR1 is MNHNY and CDR2 SVGAGI (reference sequence). Trimming took 0 bases from V and 0 from J, leaving 8 bases between them. CDR3: CASSYSSGATNEKLFF. CDR3 nucleotides: TGTGCCAGCAGTTACTCGTCGGGGGCAACTAATGAAAAACTGTTTTTT.

In this sample, this clonotype turned up a few times. The V call is TRBV6-2 or TRBV6-3, the J call TRBJ2-5; a possible D gene is TRBD2 (6 bases). Germline assignment: CDR1 MNHEY and CDR2 SVGEGT. The CDR3 spans 15 residues. V lost 4 bases to trimming and J lost 3 bases, with 15 bases between them. The CDR3 is CASSSGTGAKETQYF. CDR3 nucleotides: TGTGCCAGCAGTTCGGGAACGGGAGCCAAAGAGACCCAGTACTTC.

This clonotype was observed a few times. The rearrangement joins TRBV6-5 to TRBJ1-2, with D perhaps TRBD1 (6 bases). V was pared by 4 bases and J by 5 bases, with 23 bases between. Germline loops: CDR1 MNHEY, CDR2 SVGAGI. This CDR3 comprises 17 residues. CDR3 amino acids: CASSLLPWTERDYGYTF. The CDR3 bases are TGTGCCAGCAGTTTACTACCCTGGACAGAACGGGATTATGGCTACACCTTC.

This clonotype turned up a few times. J is TRBJ1-1 and V is TRBV2; possible D gene TRBD1, 6 bases. Trimming pared 5 bases from V and 6 bases from J, leaving 13 bases between. The CDR3 has 13 residues. Germline-derived CDR1 and CDR2 are SNHLY and FYNNEI. The CDR3 sequence: CASSLRGFAEAFF. CDR3 in DNA: TGTGCCAGCAGTCTCAGGGGTTTCGCTGAAGCTTTCTTT.

The rearrangement links TRBV27 to TRBJ1-5; TRBD1 agrees at 11 bases. Germline-derived CDR1 and CDR2 are MNHEY and SMNVEV (reference sequence). After removal of 6 bases from V and 4 bases from J, the junction contained 11 bases not matched to a gene. The CDR3 length is 17 residues. DNA of the CDR3: TGTGCCAGCAGCTACACGGGGACAGGGGGACCTAATCAGCCCCAGCATTTT. It specifies CASSYTGTGGPNQPQHF.

The J gene is TRBJ2-7, the V gene TRBV7-9, with TRBD2 matching over 9 bases. The CDR3 length is 16 residues. The germline V gene has CDR1 SEHNR and CDR2 FQNEAQ (reference sequence). V was pared by 5 bases and J by 5 bases, with 13 bases of the junction left unmatched. The CDR3 nucleotides are TGTGCCAGCAGCCCCCGGGATAGCGGGAGATGGGACGAGCAGTACTTC. It codes for CASSPRDSGRWDEQYF.

This clonotype has more than one count but fewer than ten. This chain joins TRBV7-2 and TRBJ1-3; tentative D call: TRBD1 (5 bases). Germline lookup yields CDR1 SGHTA and CDR2 FQGNSA. CDR3 size: 14 residues. V lost 5 bases, J lost 3 bases, and 11 bases lay in between. CDR3 loop: CASSASGGGNTIYF. CDR3 DNA: TGTGCCAGCAGCGCCAGCGGGGGTGGAAACACCATATATTTT.

This chain uses TRBV12-3 or TRBV12-4 with TRBJ2-2; TRBD1 agrees at 9 bases. This CDR3 spans 15 amino acids. The junction had 6 bases not matched to a gene; V was cut back by 4 bases and J by 6 bases. The CDR3 bases are TGTGCCAGCAGTTCCCCGGGACAGGGAGCCGGGGAGCTGTTTTTT. Translation gives CASSSPGQGAGELFF.

The V call is TRBV6-2 or TRBV6-3, the J call TRBJ2-3; TRBD2 aligns across 13 bases. Per germline, CDR1 MNHEY and CDR2 SVGEGT. The CDR3 sequence is 19 residues long. Trimming at V came to 2 bases and at J to 3 bases, leaving 11 bases not matched to a gene. CDR3 bases: TGTGCCAGCAGTTACCCCACTAGCGGGAGGGCCGCGGTGACAGATACGCAGTATTTT. This encodes CASSYPTSGRAAVTDTQYF.

This clonotype was observed a handful of times. V is TRBV5-1 and J is TRBJ2-1, with D perhaps matching TRBD1 or TRBD2 (5 bases each). The V end lost 5 bases, the J end lost 5 bases, and 14 bases lay between the germline ends. Germline V gene data show CDR1 as SGHRS and CDR2 as YFSETQ. The length of the CDR3 is 14 residues. The CDR3 coding sequence is TGCGCCAGCAGTTTCCGGGACGGAGACAATGAGCAGTTCTTC. This codes for CASSFRDGDNEQFF.

The gene calls are TRBV9 and TRBJ1-1; no definite D call. Germline CDR1 is SGDLS and CDR2 is YYNGEE. This CDR3 is built from 15 residues. Trimming removed 3 bases from V and 1 base from J, with 13 bases in between. CDR3 amino acids: CASSAGGMSNTEAFF. The CDR3 bases are TGTGCCAGCAGCGCCGGCGGGATGTCGAACACTGAAGCTTTCTTT.

This clonotype was counted between two and nine times. The chain couples TRBV5-1 to TRBJ1-2; possibly TRBD1 for D (5 bases). This CDR3 region has 15 residues. V lost 0 bases, J lost 7 bases, and 16 bases lay in between. Germline CDR1 reads SGHRS; CDR2 reads YFSETQ. The chain's CDR3 is CASSLGTGLPGGYTF. The CDR3, as DNA: TGCGCCAGCAGCTTGGGCACAGGATTACCTGGTGGCTACACCTTC.

V usage is TRBV3-1 and J usage is TRBJ2-3; D is ambiguous. V lost 2 bases and J 2 bases, leaving 23 bases between the germline ends. The germline CDR1 and CDR2 sequences are LGHDT and YNNKEL (reference sequence). The CDR3 extends over 19 amino acids. The CDR3 sequence is CASSQTRPVDEAYTDTQYF. The CDR3 coding sequence is TGTGCCAGCAGCCAAACACGACCCGTGGACGAGGCTTACACAGATACGCAGTATTTT.

CDR3 sequence reads: CASSPQPFSSEAGAGGMGTQYF. The CDR3 DNA sequence: TGTGCCAGCAGCCCACAGCCGTTCTCTTCTGAGGCTGGAGCGGGAGGTATGGGTACGCAGTATTTT. This sequence joins TRBV7-2 and TRBJ2-3, with TRBD2 identical over 9 bases. CDR3 length: 22 residues. The J segment lost 8 bases and the V segment lost 5 bases, leaving 32 bases of the junction unmatched. Germline CDR1 and CDR2: SGHTA and FQGNSA. Filled out from reference TRBV7-2 and TRBJ2-3, the complete variable domain reads GAGVSQSPSNKVTEKGKDVELRCDPISGHTALYWYRQSLGQGLEFLIYFQGNSAPDKSGLPSDRFSAERTGGSVSTLTIQRTQQEDSAVYLCASSPQPFSSEAGAGGMGTQYFGPGTRLTVL.

This clonotype occurred a few times. The V and J genes are TRBV7-8 and TRBJ1-5; a possible D gene is TRBD1 (5 bases). CDR1 is SGHVS and CDR2 is FQNEAQ in the germline V gene. The CDR3 totals 15 residues. V lost 1 base and J lost 6, with 13 bases in between. Here the CDR3 DNA reads TGTGCCAGCAGCTTAGTACCAGGGATGAGTCAGCCCCAGCATTTT. Translation gives CASSLVPGMSQPQHF.

This chain uses TRBV5-1 with TRBJ2-3, with D unclear. CDR3 size: 14 residues. The germline V gene has CDR1 SGHRS and CDR2 YFSETQ. V lost 2 bases, J lost 2 bases, and 9 bases lay in between. In DNA form, the CDR3 reads TGCGCCAGCAGCTTTCAGGAGACCACAGATACGCAGTATTTT. This codes for CASSFQETTDTQYF.

This clonotype was found a few times. The V call is TRBV20-1, the J call TRBJ2-7; a possible D gene is TRBD2 (5 bases). Per the germline V gene, CDR1 is DFQATT and CDR2 is SNEGSKA (reference sequence). The V end lost 6 bases, the J end lost 2 bases, and 14 bases lay between the germline ends. CDR3 size: 13 residues. CDR3 in amino acids: CSAEVATAYEQYF. The CDR3 DNA sequence: TGCAGTGCGGAAGTAGCGACCGCCTACGAGCAGTACTTC.

The chain joins TRBV4-2 to TRBJ2-3; TRBD2 matches at 10 bases. Germline V CDR1 and CDR2: LGHNA, YNFKEQ. The CDR3 sequence is 17 residues long. The trim removed 0 bases at V and 4 bases at J, leaving 7 bases unmatched. The CDR3 loop reads CASSQERWLAGADTQYF. CDR3 DNA sequence: TGTGCCAGCAGCCAAGAGCGTTGGCTAGCGGGAGCAGATACGCAGTATTTT.

This chain connects TRBV24-1 to TRBJ2-1; no firm D call. V gave up 8 bases and J gave up 6 bases, with 19 bases separating them. The CDR3 has 15 residues. Looked up from germline, CDR1 is KGHDR and CDR2 is SFDVKD. CDR3 in amino acids: CATMGSPLLRNEQFF. The CDR3 coding sequence is TGTGCCACCATGGGCTCTCCCTTGCTGCGCAATGAGCAGTTCTTC.

Ten or more counts support this clonotype. J is TRBJ2-3 and V is TRBV7-9; D unresolved. The CDR3 is 15 residues long. V lost 3 bases and J 5 bases, leaving 15 bases between the germline ends. The germline CDR1 and CDR2 sequences are SEHNR and FQNEAQ (reference sequence). The CDR3 nucleotides read TGTGCCAGCAGCTTCCCTGGCTCCCCGGGAGATACGCAGTATTTT. It yields the protein CASSFPGSPGDTQYF.

The chain recombines TRBV19 with TRBJ2-7; D possibly uses TRBD1 or TRBD2 (5 bases each). Germline CDR1 and CDR2: LNHDA and SQIVND (reference sequence). The CDR3 spans 14 residues. V dropped 3 bases and J dropped 2 bases, with 11 bases sitting between them. The CDR3 reads CASSMGDGTYEQYF. The CDR3 bases are TGTGCCAGTAGTATGGGGGACGGTACCTACGAGCAGTACTTC.

The V gene is TRBV12-3 or TRBV12-4, the J gene TRBJ2-7, with TRBD1 matching 9 bases. Trimming took 6 bases from V and 6 from J; bases not matched to a gene: 6. There are 13 residues in the CDR3. CDR3 coding DNA: TGTGCCAGCAGGCTACCGGGACAGGGCGAGCAGTACTTC. Protein: CASRLPGQGEQYF.

The chain carries TRBV29-1 and TRBJ2-3; TRBD2 is a possible D gene (6 bases). CDR3 size: 16 residues. Looked up from germline, CDR1 is SQVTM and CDR2 is ANQGSEA. V lost 1 base and J 3 bases, leaving 17 bases between the germline ends. Here the CDR3 reads CSVEGRAGLWTDTQYF. In DNA, the CDR3 is TGCAGCGTTGAAGGGAGGGCAGGGCTTTGGACAGATACGCAGTATTTT.

The V gene is TRBV2, the J gene TRBJ1-5, with a tentative D call TRBD1 (5 bases). The V gene's germline CDR1 is SNHLY and CDR2 FYNNEI. Trimming removed 7 bases at V and 7 bases at J, with 17 bases between. The length of the CDR3 is 14 residues. CDR3 region: CASNPDGGFQPQHF. The DNA of the CDR3 is TGTGCCAGCAACCCGGATGGGGGATTCCAGCCCCAGCATTTT.

This chain connects TRBV7-9 to TRBJ2-1, with D possibly TRBD2 on 6 matching bases. The CDR3 loop spans 16 amino acids. The germline V gene has CDR1 SEHNR and CDR2 FQNEAQ (reference sequence). The germline V and J ends were trimmed by 6 bases and 5 bases, with 20 bases remaining between them. For the CDR3, the DNA is TGTGCCAGCAGTCCCCTGGAGGGCGGGGTGAACAATGAGCAGTTCTTC. Amino acid sequence: CASSPLEGGVNNEQFF.